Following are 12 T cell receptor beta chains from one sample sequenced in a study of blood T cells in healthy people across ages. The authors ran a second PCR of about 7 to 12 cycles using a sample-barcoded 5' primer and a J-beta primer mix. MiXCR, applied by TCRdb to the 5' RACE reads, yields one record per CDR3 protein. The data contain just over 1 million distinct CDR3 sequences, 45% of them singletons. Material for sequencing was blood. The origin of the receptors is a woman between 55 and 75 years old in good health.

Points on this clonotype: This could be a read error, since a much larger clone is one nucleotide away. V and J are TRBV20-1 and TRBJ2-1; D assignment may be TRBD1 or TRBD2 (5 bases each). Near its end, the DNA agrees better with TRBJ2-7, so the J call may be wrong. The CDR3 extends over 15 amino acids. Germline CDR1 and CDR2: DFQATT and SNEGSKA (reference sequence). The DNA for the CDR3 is TGCAGTGTCCCACCGGGGCTAGACCCCGACAATGAGCAGTACTTC. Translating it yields CSVPPGLDPDNEQYF.

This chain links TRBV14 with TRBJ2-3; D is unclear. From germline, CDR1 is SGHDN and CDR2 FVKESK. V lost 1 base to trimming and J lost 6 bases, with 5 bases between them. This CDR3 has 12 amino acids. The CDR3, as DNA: TGTGCCAGCAGCCAAGCCTGGGATACGCAGTATTTT. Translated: CASSQAWDTQYF.

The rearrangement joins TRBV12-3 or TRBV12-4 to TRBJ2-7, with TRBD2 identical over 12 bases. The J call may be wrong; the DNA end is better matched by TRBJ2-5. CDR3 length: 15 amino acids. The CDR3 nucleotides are TGTGCCAGCAGTTTCCTAGCGGGAGGGCTTGAGACCCAGTACTTC. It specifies CASSFLAGGLETQYF.

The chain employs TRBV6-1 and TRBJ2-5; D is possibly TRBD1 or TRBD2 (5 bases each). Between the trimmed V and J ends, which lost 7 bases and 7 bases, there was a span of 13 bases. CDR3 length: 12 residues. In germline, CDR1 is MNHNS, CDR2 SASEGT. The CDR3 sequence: CASNPGRGTQYF. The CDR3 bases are TGTGCCAGCAATCCGGGACGGGGGACCCAGTACTTC.

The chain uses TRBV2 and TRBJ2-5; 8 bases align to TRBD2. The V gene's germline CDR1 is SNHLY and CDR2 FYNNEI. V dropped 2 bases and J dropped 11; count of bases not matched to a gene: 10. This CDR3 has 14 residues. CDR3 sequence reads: CASSERGGRYGQYF. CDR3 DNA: TGTGCCAGCAGTGAACGTGGCGGGAGGTACGGGCAGTACTTC. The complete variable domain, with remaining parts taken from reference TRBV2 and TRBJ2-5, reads EPEVTQTPSHQVTQMGQEVILRCVPISNHLYFYWYRQILGQKVEFLVSFYNNEISEKSEIFDDQFSVERPDGSNFTLKIRSTKLEDSAMYFCASSERGGRYGQYFGPGTRLLVL.

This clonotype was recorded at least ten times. CDR3: CASTSRVRGLRGYTF. CDR3 coding DNA: TGTGCCAGCACCTCCCGGGTGAGGGGATTACGGGGCTACACCTTC. The chain recombines TRBV28 with TRBJ1-2; maybe TRBD1 (5 bases). Germline V CDR1 and CDR2: MDHEN, SYDVKM. The V end was cut by 7 bases, the J end by 8 bases, with 23 bases between. The CDR3 contains 15 residues.

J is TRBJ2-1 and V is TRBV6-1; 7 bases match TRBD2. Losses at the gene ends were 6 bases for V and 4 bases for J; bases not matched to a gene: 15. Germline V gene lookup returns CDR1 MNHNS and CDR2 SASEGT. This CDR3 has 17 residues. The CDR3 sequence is CASSPGVAGPLYNEQFF. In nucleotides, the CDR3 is TGTGCCAGCAGCCCCGGGGTAGCGGGCCCGCTATACAATGAGCAGTTCTTC.

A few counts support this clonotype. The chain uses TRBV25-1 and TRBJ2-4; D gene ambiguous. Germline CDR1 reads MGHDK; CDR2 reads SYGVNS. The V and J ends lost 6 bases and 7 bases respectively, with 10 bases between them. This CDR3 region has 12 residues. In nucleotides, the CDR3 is TGTGCCAGCAGCCAGAGTTTCAACATTCAGTACTTC. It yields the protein CASSQSFNIQYF.

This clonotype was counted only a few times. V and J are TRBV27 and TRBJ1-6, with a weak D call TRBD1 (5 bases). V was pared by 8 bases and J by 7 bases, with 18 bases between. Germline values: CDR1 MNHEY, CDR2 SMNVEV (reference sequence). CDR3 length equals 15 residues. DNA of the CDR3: TGTGCCAGCCCTTCTTGGGACGGAAAAAATTCACCCCTCCACTTT. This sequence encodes CASPSWDGKNSPLHF.

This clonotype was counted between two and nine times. DNA of the CDR3: TGCAGTGCTTCCGCCAAGGGGGTAACAGATACGCAGTATTTT. Its translation is CSASAKGVTDTQYF. The genes are TRBV20-1 and TRBJ2-3; a weak D match, TRBD1 (6 bases). Per germline, CDR1 DFQATT and CDR2 SNEGSKA (reference sequence). The CDR3 has 14 amino acids. Deletions cut 5 bases from V and 3 bases from J, with 15 bases between.

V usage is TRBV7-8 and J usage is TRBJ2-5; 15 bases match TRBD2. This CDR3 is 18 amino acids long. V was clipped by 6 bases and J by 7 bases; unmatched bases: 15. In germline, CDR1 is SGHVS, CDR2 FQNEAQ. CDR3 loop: CASSYSSGTSGRLGTQYF. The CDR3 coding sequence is TGTGCCAGCAGTTATTCCTCCGGGACTAGCGGGAGGCTTGGGACCCAGTACTTC.

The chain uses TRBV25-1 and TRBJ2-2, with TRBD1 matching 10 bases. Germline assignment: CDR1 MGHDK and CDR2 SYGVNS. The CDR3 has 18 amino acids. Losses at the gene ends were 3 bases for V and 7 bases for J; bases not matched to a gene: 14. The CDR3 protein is CASSETLRTGGSDGELFF. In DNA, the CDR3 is TGTGCCAGCAGTGAGACCCTTCGGACAGGGGGAAGTGACGGGGAGCTGTTTTTT. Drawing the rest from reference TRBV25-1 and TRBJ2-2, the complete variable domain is EADIYQTPRYLVIGTGKKITLECSQTMGHDKMYWYQQDPGMELHLIHYSYGVNSTEKGDLSSESTVSRIRTEHFPLTLESARPSHTSQYLCASSETLRTGGSDGELFFGEGSRLTVL.